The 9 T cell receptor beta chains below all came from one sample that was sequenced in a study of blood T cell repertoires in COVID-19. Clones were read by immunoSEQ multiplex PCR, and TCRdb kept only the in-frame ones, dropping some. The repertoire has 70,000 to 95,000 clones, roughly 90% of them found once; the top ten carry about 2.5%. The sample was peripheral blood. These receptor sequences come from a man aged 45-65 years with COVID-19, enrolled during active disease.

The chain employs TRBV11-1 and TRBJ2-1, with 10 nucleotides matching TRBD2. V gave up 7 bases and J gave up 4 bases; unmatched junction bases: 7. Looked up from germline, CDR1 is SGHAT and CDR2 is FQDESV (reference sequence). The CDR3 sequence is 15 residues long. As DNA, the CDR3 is TGTGCCAGCACCCCAAAGCGGGGGGGATACAATGAGCAGTTCTTC. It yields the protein CASTPKRGGYNEQFF. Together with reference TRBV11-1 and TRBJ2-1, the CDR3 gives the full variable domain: EAEVAQSPRYKITEKSQAVAFWCDPISGHATLYWYRQILGQGPELLVQFQDESVVDDSQLPKDRFSAERLKGVDSTLKIQPAELGDSAMYLCASTPKRGGYNEQFFGPGTRLTVL.

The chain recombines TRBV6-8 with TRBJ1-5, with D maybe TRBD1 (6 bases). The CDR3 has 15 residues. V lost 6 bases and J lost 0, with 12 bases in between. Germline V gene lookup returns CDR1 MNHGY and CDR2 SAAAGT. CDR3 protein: CASSQGTFSNQPQHF. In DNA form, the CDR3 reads TGTGCCAGCAGCCAGGGGACGTTTAGCAATCAGCCCCAGCATTTT.

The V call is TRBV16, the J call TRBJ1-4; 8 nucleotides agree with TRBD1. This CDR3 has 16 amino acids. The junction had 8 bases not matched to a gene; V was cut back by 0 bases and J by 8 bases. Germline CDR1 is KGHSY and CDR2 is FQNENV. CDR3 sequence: CASSQSSDRGGEKLFF. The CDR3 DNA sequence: TGTGCCAGCAGCCAATCATCTGACAGGGGAGGGGAAAAACTGTTTTTT.

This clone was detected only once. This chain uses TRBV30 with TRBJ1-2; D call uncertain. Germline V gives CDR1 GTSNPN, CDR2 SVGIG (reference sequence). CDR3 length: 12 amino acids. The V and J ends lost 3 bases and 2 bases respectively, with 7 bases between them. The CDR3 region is CAWRQVNYGYTF. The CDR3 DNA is TGTGCCTGGAGGCAGGTGAACTATGGCTACACCTTC.

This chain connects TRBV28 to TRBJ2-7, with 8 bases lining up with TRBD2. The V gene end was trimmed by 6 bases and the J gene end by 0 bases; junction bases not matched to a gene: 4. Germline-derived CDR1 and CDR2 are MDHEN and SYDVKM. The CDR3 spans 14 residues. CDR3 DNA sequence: TGTGCCAGCAGACCTAGCGGGTTCTCCTACGAGCAGTACTTC. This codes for CASRPSGFSYEQYF.

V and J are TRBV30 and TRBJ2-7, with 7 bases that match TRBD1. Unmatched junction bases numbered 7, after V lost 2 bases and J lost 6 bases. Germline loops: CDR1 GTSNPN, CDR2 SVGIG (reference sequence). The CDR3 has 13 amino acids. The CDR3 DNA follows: TGTGCCTGGAGTTTTGACAGGGTGACCGAGCAGTACTTC. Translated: CAWSFDRVTEQYF.

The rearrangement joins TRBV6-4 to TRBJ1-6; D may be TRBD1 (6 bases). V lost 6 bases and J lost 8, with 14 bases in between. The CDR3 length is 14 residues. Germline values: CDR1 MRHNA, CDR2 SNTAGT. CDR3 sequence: CASSRTAGDSPLHF. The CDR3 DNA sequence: TGTGCCAGCAGCCGGACAGCGGGGGATTCACCCCTCCACTTT.

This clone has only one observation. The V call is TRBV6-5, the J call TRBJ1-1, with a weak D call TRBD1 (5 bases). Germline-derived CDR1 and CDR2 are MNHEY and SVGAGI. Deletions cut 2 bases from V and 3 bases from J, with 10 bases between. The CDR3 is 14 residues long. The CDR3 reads CASSYEDTYTEAFF. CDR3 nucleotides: TGTGCCAGCAGTTACGAGGACACCTACACTGAAGCTTTCTTT.

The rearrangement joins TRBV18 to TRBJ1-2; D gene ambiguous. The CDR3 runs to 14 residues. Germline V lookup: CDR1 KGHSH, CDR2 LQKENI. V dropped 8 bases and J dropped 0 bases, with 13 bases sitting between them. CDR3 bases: TGTGCCAGCAGAGTGAGCACTTCTAACTATGGCTACACCTTC. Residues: CASRVSTSNYGYTF.